The next 23 T cell receptor beta chains were all read from a single sample in a study of siplizumab effects on memory and regulatory T cells. TCRdb's copy holds only in-frame clones and misses some; the assay was immunoSEQ multiplex PCR. The table has roughly 56,000 clones, over 90% seen once. Sequenced material: CD8+ T cells sorted from blood. The source is a human donor in good health.

This chain links TRBV7-8 with TRBJ2-7, with 7 bases that match TRBD1. V dropped 5 bases and J dropped 4; count of bases not matched to a gene: 8. Germline lookup yields CDR1 SGHVS and CDR2 FQNEAQ. The CDR3 runs 14 residues. This chain's CDR3 is CASSARDSLYEQYF. CDR3 sequence (DNA): TGTGCCAGCAGCGCCCGGGACAGCCTGTACGAGCAGTACTTC. Full variable domain (rest looked up from reference TRBV7-8 and TRBJ2-7): GAGVSQSPRYKVAKRGQDVALRCDPISGHVSLFWYQQALGQGPEFLTYFQNEAQLDKSGLPSDRFFAERPEGSVSTLKIQRTQQEDSAVYLCASSARDSLYEQYFGPGTRLTVT.

This chain joins TRBV6-1 and TRBJ1-5; 9 bases map to TRBD1. The germline CDR1 and CDR2 sequences are MNHNS and SASEGT. The ends lost 10 bases at V and 2 bases at J; junction bases unmatched: 9. The CDR3 totals 15 residues. The CDR3 DNA follows: TGTGCCACCGGAGAACAGGGGGCCGGCAATCAGCCCCAGCATTTT. It specifies CATGEQGAGNQPQHF.

The rearrangement links TRBV4-3 to TRBJ1-2; TRBD1 is a possible D gene (5 bases). With 4 bases removed from V and 4 bases from J, the gap between germline ends came to 13 bases. The CDR3 is 14 amino acids. Germline V CDR1 and CDR2: LGHNA, YSLEER. CDR3 DNA: TGCGCCAGCAGCCCTGCCCCCGGGGCCTATGGCTACACCTTC. It translates to CASSPAPGAYGYTF.

This chain joins TRBV7-3 and TRBJ1-1, with D perhaps matching TRBD1 (6 bases). Germline V lookup: CDR1 SGHTA, CDR2 FQGTGA. This CDR3 is 15 amino acids long. V shed 2 bases and J shed 5 bases, with 15 bases lying between them. The CDR3 reads CASSLLGAPETEAFF. The CDR3 nucleotides are TGTGCCAGCAGCTTACTGGGGGCGCCGGAAACTGAAGCTTTCTTT.

The V gene is TRBV19, the J gene TRBJ2-7; TRBD1 agrees at 8 bases. The CDR3 extends over 15 amino acids. J lost 3 bases, V lost 5 bases, and 9 bases had no gene match. Germline CDR1 LNHDA, CDR2 SQIVND (reference sequence). In DNA form, the CDR3 reads TGTGCCAGTAGTTTCACCGGGACAGGCAACTACGAGCAGTACTTC. Translating gives CASSFTGTGNYEQYF.

This sequence joins TRBV7-8 and TRBJ2-7; D possibly corresponds to TRBD1 (5 bases). Trimming shortened V by 6 bases and J by 1 base, and 10 bases separated the two germline ends. This CDR3 has 13 amino acids. Germline-derived CDR1 and CDR2 are SGHVS and FQNEAQ. CDR3 in DNA: TGTGCCAGCAGTAAGACAGTATCCTACGAGCAGTACTTC. Amino acid sequence: CASSKTVSYEQYF.

J is TRBJ2-3 and V is TRBV7-2; the match to TRBD1 covers 11 bases. This CDR3 is 17 amino acids long. The V gene end was trimmed by 5 bases and the J gene end by 2 bases; junction bases not matched to a gene: 9. The germline V gene has CDR1 SGHTA and CDR2 FQGNSA. The CDR3 coding sequence is TGTGCCAGCAGCCCGGGTTTGGGACAGGGGGACACAGATACGCAGTATTTT. This encodes CASSPGLGQGDTDTQYF.

The V call is TRBV28, the J call TRBJ2-1, with a tentative D call TRBD2 (6 bases). The V and J ends lost 5 bases and 7 bases respectively, with 18 bases between them. Germline V gives CDR1 MDHEN, CDR2 SYDVKM. The CDR3 is made up of 15 amino acids. CDR3 region: CASSLGPNGRNEQFF. CDR3 in DNA: TGTGCCAGCAGTCTTGGCCCCAACGGGAGAAATGAGCAGTTCTTC.

This rearrangement joins TRBV18 to TRBJ2-1, with 12 bases matching TRBD2. V was pared by 1 base and J by 2 bases, with 0 bases of the junction left unmatched. Germline V CDR1 and CDR2: KGHSH, LQKENI. The CDR3 loop spans 16 amino acids. This CDR3 reads CASSPRTSGTYNEQFF. The CDR3 nucleotides are TGTGCCAGCTCACCACGGACTAGCGGGACCTACAATGAGCAGTTCTTC.

The chain uses TRBV7-9 and TRBJ2-1, with 11 bases fitting TRBD2. The CDR3 length is 16 residues. Germline V CDR1 and CDR2: SEHNR, FQNEAQ (reference sequence). V lost 5 bases and J lost 2; bases outside the gene matches: 5. This chain's CDR3 is CASSRLTSGAYNEQFF. The CDR3 coding sequence is TGTGCCAGCAGCCGCCTGACTAGCGGGGCCTACAATGAGCAGTTCTTC.

The chain employs TRBV15 and TRBJ1-1, with D possibly TRBD1 on 5 matching bases. There are 15 residues in the CDR3. CDR1 LNHNV and CDR2 YYDKDF come from the germline V gene (reference sequence). V lost 0 bases, J lost 4 bases, and 12 bases lay in between. In nucleotides, the CDR3 is TGTGCCACCAGCAGAGATTTGGGCAGGGCCACTGAAGCTTTCTTT. It encodes CATSRDLGRATEAFF.

The chain combines TRBV29-1 with TRBJ2-1; D remains unclear. The V end was cut by 4 bases, the J end by 1 base, with 2 bases between. The CDR3 runs 11 residues. The germline V gene has CDR1 SQVTM and CDR2 ANQGSEA. The CDR3 nucleotides are TGCAGCGTTGGTTCCTACAATGAGCAGTTCTTC. It is translated as CSVGSYNEQFF.

V and J are TRBV9 and TRBJ1-3, with TRBD1 matching over 7 bases. Trimming removed 2 bases from V and 2 bases from J; junction bases left unmatched: 4. CDR1 and CDR2 (germline): SGDLS, YYNGEE. The CDR3 covers 15 residues. The CDR3 reads CASSVAGQPGNTIYF. CDR3 in DNA: TGTGCCAGCAGCGTTGCGGGACAGCCTGGAAACACCATATATTTT. Combining the CDR3 with reference TRBV9 and TRBJ1-3 gives the whole variable domain DSGVTQTPKHLITATGQRVTLRCSPRSGDLSVYWYQQSLDQGLQFLIQYYNGEERAKGNILERFSAQQFPDLHSELNLSSLELGDSALYFCASSVAGQPGNTIYFGEGSWLTVV.

On this clone: Other DNA sequences in this sample translate to the same CDR3. J is TRBJ2-1 and V is TRBV9; D perhaps matches TRBD1 (5 bases). Trimming took 0 bases from V and 1 from J, leaving 5 bases between them. This CDR3 region has 14 residues. Germline V gene data show CDR1 as SGDLS and CDR2 as YYNGEE. This CDR3 reads CASSVEGSYNEQFF. DNA of the CDR3: TGTGCCAGCAGCGTAGAGGGGTCCTACAATGAGCAGTTCTTC.

About this clone: Its ends do not fully match the called genes, so a read error is possible. This chain connects TRBV4-1 to TRBJ2-7; 7 nucleotides align to TRBD1. CDR1 and CDR2 from the germline V gene are MGHRA and YSYEKL. This CDR3 is built from 14 residues. CDR3 sequence (DNA): TGCGCCAGCAGCCAAGAGGGGCTCGGGGACAGTCGAATCTTC. Translating it yields CASSQEGLGDSRIF.

The chain uses TRBV30 and TRBJ1-2; D uncertain. Trimming took 2 bases from V and 4 from J, leaving 11 bases between them. CDR1 is GTSNPN, CDR2 SVGIG, per germline (reference sequence). The CDR3 length is 13 residues. In DNA, the CDR3 is TGTGCCTGGAGTACCGGAGCGTTCTATGGCTACACCTTC. It yields the protein CAWSTGAFYGYTF.

The rearrangement joins TRBV5-1 to TRBJ2-7; D remains ambiguous. The ends were cut back, 1 base at V and 3 bases at J, with 5 bases in the middle. Germline V gene data show CDR1 as SGHRS and CDR2 as YFSETQ. The CDR3 is 12 amino acids. The CDR3 DNA follows: TGCGCCAGCAGCTTGACCAACTACGAGCAGTACTTC. It encodes CASSLTNYEQYF.

This clone occurred a few times. The chain employs TRBV6-4 and TRBJ2-7; 9 bases line up with TRBD2. CDR1 and CDR2 from the germline V gene are MRHNA and SNTAGT. With 3 bases clipped from V and 6 bases from J, the junction kept 9 bases outside the gene matches. The CDR3 consists of 15 residues. The CDR3 here is CASSEGSGRFSEQYF. CDR3 nucleotide sequence: TGTGCCAGCAGTGAGGGCAGCGGGAGGTTCTCCGAGCAGTACTTC.

The V and J genes are TRBV7-3 and TRBJ2-3; D gene unclear. Trimming stripped 2 bases from V and 3 bases from J, with 6 bases between. CDR1 is SGHTA and CDR2 is FQGTGA in the germline V gene. The CDR3 runs 13 residues. The CDR3 here is CASSLEWTDTQYF. CDR3 in DNA: TGTGCCAGCAGCTTAGAGTGGACAGATACGCAGTATTTT.

The gene calls are TRBV5-6 and TRBJ2-7; TRBD2 matches 8 bases. Looked up from germline, CDR1 is SGHDT and CDR2 is YYEEEE. The CDR3 extends over 17 amino acids. V dropped 3 bases and J dropped 3; count of bases not matched to a gene: 14. CDR3 coding DNA: TGTGCCAGCAGCTCGCTCAGCGGGGGAGGGGGAGGCTACGAGCAGTACTTC. As protein: CASSSLSGGGGGYEQYF.

The V and J genes are TRBV6-1 and TRBJ2-3; perhaps TRBD1 as D (5 bases). V lost 3 bases and J lost 0, with 13 bases in between. Germline V gene data show CDR1 as MNHNS and CDR2 as SASEGT. The CDR3 loop spans 16 amino acids. The CDR3 region is CASSDARVTSTDTQYF. The CDR3 DNA reads TGTGCCAGCAGTGATGCCAGGGTAACTAGCACAGATACGCAGTATTTT.

This rearrangement joins TRBV6-6 to TRBJ2-5, with a weak D call TRBD1 (6 bases). The CDR3 sequence is 12 residues long. CDR1 and CDR2 (germline): MNHNY, SVGAGI (reference sequence). V was clipped by 0 bases and J by 7 bases, with 6 bases between them. The CDR3 loop reads CASSYSTGTQYF. As DNA, the CDR3 is TGTGCCAGCAGTTACTCGACAGGGACCCAGTACTTC.

The rearrangement links TRBV7-9 to TRBJ1-2, with D possibly being TRBD1 (6 bases). Germline CDR1 SEHNR, CDR2 FQNEAQ (reference sequence). The CDR3 loop spans 16 amino acids. The ends were cut back, 3 bases at V and 2 bases at J, with 16 bases in the middle. The CDR3: CASSFTETGHNYGYTF. In nucleotides, the CDR3 is TGTGCCAGCAGCTTCACCGAGACAGGACACAACTATGGCTACACCTTC.